This T cell receptor beta chain was captured in a study of PD-L1 blockade in urothelial cancer. Across the whole study: Blood was analyzed 3 weeks (second dose) and 6 weeks after treatment start.

Sequenced by immunoSEQ multiplex PCR; TCRdb stores in-frame clones only, minus some. The sample carries 45,000 to 60,000 clones, roughly 80% recorded once. The time point is: pretreatment peripheral blood. Metastatic or locally advanced urothelial carcinoma was present in the patients. A total of 1 to 8 samples per patient were collected pretreatment and on-treatment. Germline CDR1 reads LGHNA; CDR2 reads YNFKEQ. This CDR3 comprises 17 residues. The V gene lost 0 bases and the J gene lost 5 bases, with 19 bases spanning the gap. The origin of this receptor is a man aged 45-60 years with urothelial cancer. The chain links TRBV4-2 to TRBJ1-2; D perhaps matches TRBD1 (5 bases). The sequencing used PBMCs, collected around atezolizumab (anti-PD-L1) treatment. In nucleotides, the CDR3 is TGTGCCAGCAGCCAAGATTCGAGCCAGGGAGGAAGGTATGGCTACACCTTC. Its protein product is CASSQDSSQGGRYGYTF.